This TCR beta chain was retrieved from a study of Graves' ophthalmopathy and Graves' hyperthyroidism. Study-level points and caveats: Cross-validated, the 13-signature model showed 87.88%/81.08% sensitivity/specificity, and 80%/75% in the test set. Ophthalmopathy progression prediction by the model yielded a sensitivity of about 70% and a specificity of 72.22%.

This CDR3 region has 8 residues. Trimming removed 3 bases at V and 13 bases at J, with 4 bases between. The germline V gene encodes CDR1 SQVTM and CDR2 ANQGSEA. Points on this clonotype: What it recognizes is unknown.

Only newly diagnosed hyperthyroidism patients aged 18 to 65, with under 2 months' duration, were enrolled. As the template, RNA transcripts were used to amplify TCR beta CDR3 regions. An opening RT-PCR round employed HTBI primers and preceded a second-round multiplex PCR. TCRdb processed the multiplex PCR reads anew with MiXCR; each CDR3 protein has one entry. This repertoire shows around 1,200,000 distinct CDR3 sequences, 35% to 45% found once; its top ten account for more than 9.5%. The TCR comes from an adult man with Graves' hyperthyroidism. J is TRBJ1-5 and V is TRBV29-1; D is undetermined. Sequenced sample: peripheral blood or thyroid tissue (not recorded which). CDR3 residues: CSVESQHF. The CDR3 nucleotides read TGCAGCGTTGAGTCACAGCATTTT.